These 24 T cell receptor beta chains were sequenced from one sample in a study of identical twins. A single record per CDR3 protein comes from TCRdb applying MiXCR to the 5' RACE reads. The sample holds some 690,000 distinct CDR3 sequences, over 20% seen once. A further study also used this sample, focusing on T cells expressing NK-cell markers.

Sequences were obtained from PBMCs. These receptors all come from a woman younger than 35 in good health.

The chain employs TRBV7-8 and TRBJ2-6; D not certain. Germline V gives CDR1 SGHVS, CDR2 FQNEAQ. Trimming took off 6 bases at V and 0 bases at J, with 15 bases between the two ends. The CDR3 contains 17 residues. The CDR3 DNA reads TGTGCCAGCAGTAACCTAATAGGATCCTCTGGGGCCAACGTCCTGACTTTC. Amino acids: CASSNLIGSSGANVLTF.

The chain joins TRBV20-1 to TRBJ2-5; no definite D call. CDR1 and CDR2 (germline): DFQATT, SNEGSKA (reference sequence). CDR3 length: 13 amino acids. Trimming pared 3 bases from V and 2 bases from J, leaving 10 bases between. The CDR3 sequence: CSARIKRQETQYF. In DNA, the CDR3 is TGCAGTGCTAGGATCAAGCGTCAAGAGACCCAGTACTTC.

In its sample, this clonotype was seen a few times. CDR3 DNA sequence: TGCAGTGCTAGAATGGGGACGGGTAGAGAGACCCAGTACTTC. Encoded protein: CSARMGTGRETQYF. V usage is TRBV20-1 and J usage is TRBJ2-5; tentatively, D is TRBD1 or TRBD2 (5 bases each). The CDR3 is 14 amino acids. V was shortened by 2 bases and J by 4 bases, with 14 bases between the two germline ends. Germline lookup yields CDR1 DFQATT and CDR2 SNEGSKA (reference sequence).

This clonotype occurred a few times. CDR3 loop: CATSRARISPLHF. The CDR3 DNA reads as TGTGCCACCAGCAGAGCCCGGATTTCACCCCTCCACTTT. The rearrangement joins TRBV15 to TRBJ1-6, with no clear D. V shed 1 base and J shed 9 bases, with 7 bases lying between them. Germline V gene data show CDR1 as LNHNV and CDR2 as YYDKDF (reference sequence). The CDR3 is made up of 13 amino acids.

This clonotype came up once. The chain joins TRBV29-1 to TRBJ1-1, with D perhaps TRBD1 (6 bases). Germline values: CDR1 SQVTM, CDR2 ANQGSEA. This CDR3 has 12 residues. Trimming left V 1 base short and J 6 bases short, with 9 bases between. CDR3 DNA: TGCAGCGTTGAAGTGGGGGCCGCTGAAGCTTTCTTT. This gives the protein CSVEVGAAEAFF. The full variable domain, rest sourced from reference TRBV29-1 and TRBJ1-1, is SAVISQKPSRDICQRGTSLTIQCQVDSQVTMMFWYRQQPGQSLTLIATANQGSEATYESGFVIDKFPISRPNLTFSTLTVSNMSPEDSSIYLCSVEVGAAEAFFGQGTRLTVV.

This clonotype occurred a few times. The chain carries TRBV20-1 and TRBJ1-3; 8 positions match TRBD1. J was trimmed by 4 bases and V by 5 bases; bases with no gene match: 7. This CDR3 comprises 14 residues. CDR1 is DFQATT and CDR2 is SNEGSKA in the germline V gene (reference sequence). The CDR3 DNA reads as TGCAGTGCTGCAGACAGGGGACGGGGAAACACCATATATTTT. Translation: CSAADRGRGNTIYF.

The rearrangement links TRBV5-5 to TRBJ2-1; weak D call: TRBD1 (5 bases). Trimming cost V 4 bases and J 2 bases, with 13 bases left between them. The CDR3 runs 15 residues. The V gene's germline CDR1 is SGHKS and CDR2 YYEKEE (reference sequence). CDR3 amino acids: CASSPEPTAYNEQFF. CDR3 DNA sequence: TGTGCCAGCAGCCCGGAACCGACAGCCTACAATGAGCAGTTCTTC.

This clonotype has just a few counts. The V call is TRBV10-1, the J call TRBJ2-7; D could derive from TRBD1 or TRBD2 (5 bases each). Per the germline V gene, CDR1 is WNHNN and CDR2 is SYGVQD (reference sequence). This CDR3 spans 13 amino acids. V lost 6 bases and J 6 bases, leaving 15 bases between the germline ends. The CDR3 spells CASSRDHLTEQYF. In DNA, the CDR3 is TGCGCCAGCAGCCGGGACCATCTAACCGAGCAGTACTTC.

This clonotype was detected only a few times. The rearrangement links TRBV2 to TRBJ2-7; D uncertain. With 3 bases removed from V and 1 base from J, the gap between germline ends came to 13 bases. The CDR3 spans 15 residues. In germline, CDR1 is SNHLY, CDR2 FYNNEI. DNA for the CDR3: TGTGCCAGCAGTGATGTGGCCCGGGCTTCCTACGAGCAGTACTTC. Translation gives CASSDVARASYEQYF.

DNA of the CDR3: TGTGCCAGCAGCTTAGAGACAGGGCGGGCTTTCTTT. This translates into CASSLETGRAFF. The gene calls are TRBV7-6 and TRBJ1-1; 7 bases line up with TRBD1. The CDR3 sequence is 12 residues long. V lost 1 base and J lost 11; bases outside the gene matches: 4. The germline V gene has CDR1 SGHVS and CDR2 FNYEAQ.

In this sample, this clonotype turned up many times. V and J are TRBV10-3 and TRBJ2-2, with D maybe TRBD1 (6 bases). The ends were cut back, 9 bases at V and 1 base at J, with 9 bases in the middle. The CDR3 length is 13 residues. CDR1 ENHRY and CDR2 SYGVKD come from the germline V gene. CDR3 sequence reads: CAMMGQNTGELFF. The DNA of the CDR3 is TGTGCCATGATGGGACAGAACACCGGGGAGCTGTTTTTT.

The gene calls are TRBV20-1 and TRBJ2-1, with 8 bases identical to TRBD1. V gave up 0 bases and J gave up 4 bases; unmatched junction bases: 2. Germline CDR1 reads DFQATT; CDR2 reads SNEGSKA (reference sequence). The CDR3 length is 14 residues. The CDR3 region is CSARDRGRYNEQFF. The CDR3 nucleotides read TGCAGTGCTAGAGACAGGGGGCGTTACAATGAGCAGTTCTTC.

The V gene is TRBV5-1, the J gene TRBJ2-7, with D possibly TRBD2 on 5 matching bases. With 2 bases removed from V and 4 bases from J, the gap between germline ends came to 13 bases. The CDR3 covers 14 residues. Germline values: CDR1 SGHRS, CDR2 YFSETQ. The CDR3 is CASSFRGPPYEQYF. Here the CDR3 DNA reads TGCGCCAGCAGCTTTAGAGGGCCGCCGTACGAGCAGTACTTC.

The chain employs TRBV11-2 and TRBJ2-1, with 8 bases matching TRBD2. Germline V gene lookup returns CDR1 SGHAT and CDR2 FQNNGV. The trim removed 1 base at V and 8 bases at J, leaving 10 bases unmatched. The CDR3 has 16 amino acids. The CDR3 nucleotides read TGTGCCAGCAGCTTAGCCCCCGGGAGGGCCGCAGATGAGCAGTTCTTC. This gives the protein CASSLAPGRAADEQFF.

The genes are TRBV7-2 and TRBJ2-1; weak D call: TRBD2 (7 bases). CDR1 SGHTA and CDR2 FQGNSA come from the germline V gene. The CDR3 has 15 residues. Deletions cut 6 bases from V and 7 bases from J, with 19 bases between. The CDR3 DNA sequence: TGTGCCAGCAGGAGGAGGGGGGGGGCCCTAAATGAGCAGTTCTTC. It translates to CASRRRGGALNEQFF.

Many counts were recorded for this clonotype. One end of the junction varies from germline; a read error may be responsible. This rearrangement joins TRBV12-3 or TRBV12-4 to TRBJ1-1; no definite D call. The CDR3 length is 13 residues. CDR3 in amino acids: CASSLEMNTEAFF. The DNA for the CDR3 is TGTGCCAGCAGCTTAGAAATGAACACTGAAGCTTTCTTT.

This clonotype was recorded many times. The rearrangement joins TRBV12-3 or TRBV12-4 to TRBJ1-6; no clear D gene. The CDR3 loop spans 13 amino acids. V dropped 6 bases and J dropped 7 bases, with 10 bases sitting between them. CDR3 sequence: CASSSEGNSPLHF. In DNA, the CDR3 is TGTGCCAGCAGCTCTGAGGGAAATTCACCCCTCCACTTT.

This clonotype was picked up a small number of times. V and J are TRBV7-9 and TRBJ2-5, with 12 bases lining up with TRBD2. V shed 4 bases and J 5 bases; nucleotides not matched to a gene: 8. The length of the CDR3 is 16 residues. Germline CDR1 SEHNR, CDR2 FQNEAQ (reference sequence). CDR3 region: CASSSWTSGDGETQYF. The CDR3 DNA sequence: TGTGCCAGCAGCTCCTGGACTAGCGGGGACGGGGAGACCCAGTACTTC.

The chain uses TRBV7-2 and TRBJ2-3; D is ambiguous. Per germline, CDR1 SGHTA and CDR2 FQGNSA. V was clipped by 4 bases and J by 6 bases, with 8 bases between them. CDR3 size: 12 residues. The CDR3 coding sequence is TGTGCCAGCAGCTATAGGTCGGATACGCAGTATTTT. Translated: CASSYRSDTQYF.

The chain carries TRBV20-1 and TRBJ2-7; 14 bases match TRBD2. The CDR3 contains 17 residues. Germline CDR1 reads DFQATT; CDR2 reads SNEGSKA (reference sequence). The V gene end was trimmed by 4 bases and the J gene end by 2 bases; junction bases not matched to a gene: 10. CDR3 DNA sequence: TGCAGTGCTAAGGGACTAGCGGGAGAAGGAAGGGCCTACGAGCAGTACTTC. Amino acids: CSAKGLAGEGRAYEQYF.

The V call is TRBV7-2, the J call TRBJ2-1; a weak D match, TRBD2 (6 bases). CDR3 size: 16 residues. Germline V gene data show CDR1 as SGHTA and CDR2 as FQGNSA. V gave up 6 bases and J gave up 2 bases, with 17 bases separating them. The CDR3: CASSLRNTGAYNEQFF. CDR3 sequence (DNA): TGTGCCAGCAGTCTAAGGAATACGGGAGCCTACAATGAGCAGTTCTTC.

The chain couples TRBV11-3 to TRBJ2-3; 9 bases are a match to TRBD1. V lost 3 bases and J lost 0; bases outside the gene matches: 4. Germline CDR1 is SGHNT and CDR2 is YENEEA. The CDR3 length is 16 residues. The CDR3, as DNA: TGTGCCAGCAGCTTCCGGACAGGGGCCAGCACAGATACGCAGTATTTT. It codes for CASSFRTGASTDTQYF.

This clonotype was seen only a few times. The chain recombines TRBV7-9 with TRBJ1-1; D uncertain. CDR3 length: 13 residues. Trimming removed 5 bases from V and 1 base from J, with 8 bases in between. Germline CDR1 and CDR2: SEHNR and FQNEAQ (reference sequence). CDR3 coding DNA: TGTGCCAGCAGCCAGAATGGGAACACTGAAGCTTTCTTT. Protein product: CASSQNGNTEAFF.

The chain links TRBV20-1 to TRBJ2-5; 8 bases match TRBD1. Germline CDR1 DFQATT, CDR2 SNEGSKA (reference sequence). The CDR3 runs to 13 residues. V shed 5 bases and J 5 bases; nucleotides not matched to a gene: 7. The CDR3 DNA follows: TGCAGTGCTTTCAAGACAGGGGTGGAGACCCAGTACTTC. This gives the protein CSAFKTGVETQYF.